This T cell receptor (beta chain) was observed in a study of cytomegalovirus exposure and HLA in healthy donors (dated by TCRdb to between 2016 and 2019). Concerning the study at large: According to an earlier analysis of several hundred of the donors, about 179 million T cells yielded over 90 million unique TCR beta sequences and about 280 Gb of sequence data. An early release that covered several hundred HLA-typed donors contained about 300 gigabases of sequencing data and approximately 85 million unique TCR sequences. Of the roughly 420 genotyped donors, less than 85% were placed in the genetic ancestry cluster associated with self-reported Caucasian donors. The study aimed to test whether cataloging public T cell receptors could reveal signatures of past pathogen exposure. The study used immunosequencing to profile the T cell repertoires of 666 subjects and linked those repertoires to cytomegalovirus serostatus. Along with the roughly 710-subject first cohort, a separate validation cohort of around 120 different subjects was used. To predict cytomegalovirus infection status, the study brought together high-throughput TCR immunosequencing, statistical association of individual TCRs with disease status, and machine learning. In a later analysis, previously published TCR beta repertoires from about 670 donors were re-analyzed and high-resolution HLA genotyping was added so that TCR occurrence patterns could be studied. In the later analysis, no new phenotypic data were used to find candidate immune exposures; instead, reliance was placed on TCR beta sequences and their occurrence across donors. In an earlier analysis of around 540 of the donors, high-throughput TCR beta sequencing was used to judge whether each TCR beta V gene segment behaved as functional or pseudogenic. Donor age, sex, ethnicity and CMV serostatus were compiled alongside the repertoire data. In a later genetic analysis, genome-wide SNP genotypes for about three fifths of the roughly 670 donors were used, and that subset was treated as a discovery cohort. All discovery cohort repertoires had been generated on a single sequencing platform. HLA typing included class I and class II loci at four-digit resolution. Typing coverage differed by locus: A, B, C, DRB1 and DQB1 were typed in about 620-630 donors, DQA1 in 500 to 550, DPA1 in around 600, and DPB1 in 472. Four to six DR-DQ haplotypes were handled as single units for association and clustering, since linkage in the cohort was strong. Across about 380 genotyped donors of the cohort, an average of about 240,000 unique TCR beta nucleotide sequences per donor were sequenced, and 15% to 20% of those sequences were non-productive. Broader findings and caveats from the paper: Because HLA typing was unavailable for some donors at each locus, only the typed subset was used in association tests. Strong co-occurrence of HLA alleles, especially DR and DQ, made assigning TCR associations to individual alleles difficult. A later genetic analysis associated a missense DCLRE1C variant with V-gene and J-gene trimming of TCR beta chains, and an independent cohort replicated the association. CMV serostatus was the only immune exposure information available for the cohort. In a later analysis, HLA-associated TCR beta chains showed more clonal expansion and lower generation probabilities than non-associated chains that were equally common. A group of highly shared sequence variants was considered likely to be a technical artifact of the sequencing pipeline. Some IMGT-functional V segments, including TRBV6-2 and TRBV6-3, could not be distinguished by the 87-base-pair reads and were therefore excluded. An earlier analysis of some 590 of the donors showed that most TCR beta V segments appeared in productive rearrangements either about 87% or about 30% of the time, which broadly matched IMGT annotations. In this cohort, only TCR beta chains were sequenced, and detectable features were limited by the absence of alpha or paired-chain data. A later analysis found that most CMV-associated TCR beta chains appeared HLA-restricted, with HLA associations seemingly driven largely by CMV exposure. In vitro tests confirmed that a few of the cytomegalovirus-associated TCR beta chains recognize cytomegalovirus antigens. About 15 rarely observed V segments, including chromosome 9 orphons, were excluded from the earlier analysis of about 500 of the donors because counts were too low. It was suggested by the authors that the approach could potentially be generalized to other disease states and immunological phenotypes. A later analysis found that TCR association rates varied across HLA loci, with DRB1 alleles showing the most associated TCRs and HLA-C alleles the fewest. According to a later analysis, parvovirus B19, influenza, CMV and Epstein-Barr virus appeared linked to several top co-occurrence clusters. Linkage disequilibrium might explain the correlated functional status among segregating V segments, but an unknown experimental factor could not be excluded. Sequencing depth was assumed to be roughly uniform across donors in the presence/absence analyses, though that assumption may not hold. Most TCR sequences were seen in very few donors, while some public TCRs were found in many individuals. A later genetic analysis reported fewer N-insertions in productive TCRs among donors in an Asian-associated ancestry cluster than the approximately 700-donor mean. The classifier was reported to diagnose cytomegalovirus status with high specificity and sensitivity in both the original and validation cohorts. A further reported finding was that TCR beta sequences accurately predicted the HLA-A and HLA-B alleles for most subjects in the first cohort. The study gave a list of around 170 TCR beta chains associated with cytomegalovirus. In a later analysis, 16,951 TCR beta sequences were associated with specific HLA alleles at a false discovery rate of 0.05.

The cohort was made up of roughly 670 healthy bone marrow donors. Cohort members were all nominally healthy when sampled, although unrecorded immune exposures were likely present. The donor tested CMV seropositive and was one of the 289 seropositive cohort members. A peripheral blood sample was provided by each donor, and peripheral blood mononuclear cells were used for TCR beta sequencing. Genomic DNA was extracted from the blood cell samples with the Qiagen DNeasy Blood Extraction Kit. A note on this clone: Its target antigen remains unknown. Nothing much larger sits one base from this clone, and base qualities are not available.

The germline V and J ends show losses of 3 bases and 6 bases respectively, and no gene match explains 4 bases of the junction. Reading the germline V gene gives CDR1 SGHRS and CDR2 YFSETQ. The CDR3, cysteine through phenylalanine, is 13 amino acids long. Only the CDR3 part of the read is kept: 39 bases, read in frame from the first base. The method behind the library was the immunoSEQ multiplex PCR assay. A mixture of 60 forward primers for TCR Vbeta segments and 13 reverse primers for TCR Jbeta segments was used in the multiplex PCR. A multiplex PCR assay on genomic DNA amplified the CDR3 region of rearranged TCR beta genes. Amplified TCR beta libraries were sequenced as 87-base-pair reads on the Illumina HiSeq System. The published analysis was carried out like this. A later analysis tallied roughly 78 million unique TCR beta chains across the approximately 670 repertoires, and about 12 million of those chains were shared by two or more donors. Raw reads were error-corrected and collapsed into unique sequences with a nearest-neighbor algorithm that merged closely related sequences to remove PCR and sequencing errors. V, D and J gene segments were assigned by aligning CDR3 sequences to IMGT reference sequences. For a sequence to be retained, at least a six-nucleotide match to both a V gene segment and a J gene segment was required. Rearrangements were classified as productive when the CDR3 lacked stop codons and remained in frame with V and J, and all other rearrangements were classified as non-productive. Following IMGT convention, CDR3 was defined as the stretch from the second conserved V-encoded cysteine up to the conserved J-encoded phenylalanine. The earlier analysis of 587 of the donors excluded any sequence lacking an unambiguous match to a single V gene segment. An earlier analysis of 587 of the donors called V segments functional above 56.7% productive rearrangements and segregating when the between-donor standard deviation exceeded 5%. A statistical classification framework was built for diagnosing cytomegalovirus status from the catalog of TCR beta chain sequences. A later analysis assigned V and J genes by comparing TCR nucleotide sequences with IMGT/GENE-DB human TR gene sequences. In a later analysis, CDR3 sequences and most-parsimonious VDJ recombination scenarios were assigned using the TCRdist pipeline. In a later analysis, each TCR beta chain was defined by its CDR3 amino acid sequence together with its V-gene family, and reads without a unique V-gene family were excluded. In a later analysis, approximately 590 highly shared, low-generation-probability nucleotide sequences were removed to address suspected cross-contamination and a sequencing artifact. In a later analysis, a clonal expansion index was calculated for each public chain from normalized within-repertoire ranks of inferred template counts. In a later analysis, generation probabilities were computed using a VDJ recombination model fitted to out-of-frame rearrangements, and the results were checked against IGoR. A later analysis scored TCR-TCR, TCR-HLA and TCR-CMV co-occurrence with hypergeometric tests, applying a repertoire-size bias correction to TCR pairs. To estimate false discovery rates, a later analysis permuted the HLA or CMV assignments 20 times. In a later analysis, co-occurring TCRs were grouped using DBSCAN, and TCRdist sequence similarity was added for clustering within HLA-allele-positive subsets. Repertoires with fewer than 30,000 or more than 120,000 public chains were left out of co-occurrence clustering, as were several repertoires with anomalous nucleotide sharing. Held by TCRdb, this immuneACCESS table contains in-frame sequences only and omits some clones. Under half of the omission traces to an unresolved V gene where checked; the cause of the rest is unknown. That table gives V, J and clone size, and the DNA gave D and trimming. The sample includes roughly 120,000 clones, with 63% observed a single time. The ten most abundant clones make up 9% to 10% of the sample.

The sequence was obtained from a man aged 35-49 years in good health and CMV-seropositive. The sequence links TRBV5-1 to TRBJ2-7, and 9 junction bases match TRBD2. The specimen was PBMCs. The DNA reads as follows: TGCGCCAGCAGCTCCGGGACTAGCCTCGAGCAGTACTTC. Its protein is CASSSGTSLEQYF.